This T cell receptor (beta chain) came from a study of blood T cell repertoires in COVID-19. At the level of the study: Samples taken during acute and convalescent COVID-19 were collected in the United States, Italy and Spain. In each case, the material was cDNA or gDNA derived from T cells, B-cell-depleted T cells, or PBMCs.

As handled by the study authors: Amplified reference gene primers provided the basis for estimating nucleated cell counts. Profiling relied on immunoSEQ multiplex PCR, and the TCRdb table lists in-frame clones only, not all of them. The V and J calls and clone size come from that table; D and trimming were worked out from the DNA. The repertoire holds some 21,000 clones, with 90% as singletons. The CDR3 is 14 residues long. Germline loops: CDR1 LNHDA, CDR2 SQIVND (reference sequence). Trimming pared 1 base from V and 2 bases from J, leaving 6 bases between. This rearrangement joins TRBV19 to TRBJ2-1; no firm D call. The source of this sequence is a human donor in a cohort sampled during active COVID-19. The sequencing sample was made of peripheral blood. CDR3 loop: CASSIGLPYNEQFF. The DNA of the CDR3 is TGTGCCAGTAGTATAGGGCTCCCCTACAATGAGCAGTTCTTC.